These T cell receptor beta chains were read from a single sample in a study of T cell responses to AZD1222 COVID-19 vaccine. Only in-frame clones appear in the TCRdb table, and some are missing; sequencing was by immunoSEQ multiplex PCR. The sample has about 150,000 clones, 94% seen once; the top ten hold around 1.3%. The input for sequencing was peripheral blood, taken on day 0 of AZD1222 vaccination. These receptors were taken from an adult in good health. The CDR3 runs from the conserved cysteine through the conserved F or W. D genes are given only for firm matches. Clone size is given for some rows only: seen once, a few or many times, or a class if the clone is expanded.

V gene: TRBV12-3/TRBV12-4
clone size: NA
J gene: TRBJ1-2
D gene: NA
CDR3 protein: CASSLMGHYGYTF
CDR3 DNA: TGTGCCAGCAGTCTTATGGGGCACTATGGCTACACCTTC

V gene: TRBV2
clone size: NA
J gene: TRBJ2-1
D gene: NA
CDR3 protein: CASIGQMTYNEQFF
CDR3 DNA: TGTGCCAGCATTGGACAGATGACCTACAATGAGCAGTTCTTC

V gene: TRBV7-9
clone size: NA
J gene: TRBJ1-2
D gene: NA
CDR3 protein: CASSFEWGYSYEGYTF
CDR3 DNA: TGTGCCAGCAGCTTCGAGTGGGGTTATTCCTATGAGGGCTACACCTTC

V gene: TRBV6-5
clone size: once
J gene: TRBJ2-3
D gene: NA
CDR3 protein: CASSPGTDTQYF
CDR3 DNA: TGTGCCAGCAGTCCTGGCACAGATACGCAGTATTTT

V gene: TRBV7-9
clone size: once
J gene: TRBJ1-1
D gene: NA
CDR3 protein: CASSSHGEAFF
CDR3 DNA: TGTGCCAGCAGCTCCCACGGCGAAGCTTTCTTT

V gene: TRBV5-4
clone size: few
J gene: TRBJ2-4
D gene: NA
CDR3 protein: CATRRAGSRNIQYF
CDR3 DNA: TGTGCCACCCGCCGAGCAGGCTCGCGAAACATTCAGTACTTC

V gene: TRBV2
clone size: NA
J gene: TRBJ1-4
D gene: TRBD1
CDR3 protein: CASSVTGVGEKLFF
CDR3 DNA: TGTGCCAGCAGTGTAACAGGGGTCGGAGAAAAACTGTTTTTT

V gene: TRBV19
clone size: NA
J gene: TRBJ1-5
D gene: TRBD1
CDR3 protein: CASMLQGEQPQHF
CDR3 DNA: TGTGCCAGTATGCTGCAGGGGGAACAGCCCCAGCATTTT

V gene: TRBV3-1/TRBV3-2
clone size: NA
J gene: TRBJ1-3
D gene: NA
CDR3 protein: CASSQLTVPTIYF
CDR3 DNA: TGTGCCAGCAGCCAACTCACTGTTCCCACCATATATTTT

V gene: TRBV3-1/TRBV3-2
clone size: NA
J gene: TRBJ2-2
D gene: NA
CDR3 protein: CASSAQATTGELFF
CDR3 DNA: TGTGCCAGCAGCGCCCAGGCTACCACCGGGGAGCTGTTTTTT

V gene: TRBV4-1
clone size: NA
J gene: TRBJ1-1
D gene: NA
CDR3 protein: CASSQEEAWQAFF
CDR3 DNA: TGCGCCAGCAGCCAAGAAGAGGCGTGGCAGGCTTTCTTT

V gene: TRBV2
clone size: NA
J gene: TRBJ1-5
D gene: NA
CDR3 protein: CASSEWGAEVDQPQHF
CDR3 DNA: TGTGCCAGCAGTGAATGGGGGGCGGAGGTGGATCAGCCCCAGCATTTT

V gene: TRBV5-6
clone size: NA
J gene: TRBJ1-1
D gene: NA
CDR3 protein: CASSLYGGTEAFF
CDR3 DNA: TGTGCCAGCAGCTTGTATGGGGGCACTGAAGCTTTCTTT

V gene: TRBV7-9
clone size: NA
J gene: TRBJ1-2
D gene: TRBD1
CDR3 protein: CASSSYRGRDYYGYTF
CDR3 DNA: TGTGCCAGCAGCTCTTACAGGGGGCGCGATTACTATGGCTACACCTTC

V gene: TRBV13
clone size: NA
J gene: TRBJ1-1
D gene: NA
CDR3 protein: CASSRVGGTEAFF
CDR3 DNA: TGTGCCAGCAGCCGCGTTGGGGGCACTGAAGCTTTCTTT

V gene: TRBV2
clone size: NA
J gene: TRBJ1-6
D gene: NA
CDR3 protein: CASSEEPPLSSYNSPLHF
CDR3 DNA: TGTGCCAGCAGTGAAGAGCCACCTCTAAGCTCCTATAATTCACCCCTCCACTTT

V gene: TRBV18
clone size: NA
J gene: TRBJ1-1
D gene: NA
CDR3 protein: CASSSPSHGDTEAFF
CDR3 DNA: TGTGCCAGCTCATCTCCATCGCACGGGGACACTGAAGCTTTCTTT

V gene: TRBV6-5
clone size: NA
J gene: TRBJ1-2
D gene: NA
CDR3 protein: CASSYSSTNYGYTF
CDR3 DNA: TGTGCCAGCAGTTACTCGTCCACAAACTATGGCTACACCTTC

V gene: TRBV4-3
clone size: NA
J gene: TRBJ2-2
D gene: NA
CDR3 protein: CASSQSNTGELFF
CDR3 DNA: TGCGCCAGCAGCCAATCTAACACCGGGGAGCTGTTTTTT

V gene: TRBV7-6
clone size: NA
J gene: TRBJ2-3
D gene: TRBD2
CDR3 protein: CASSLVPGTSIRTDTQYF
CDR3 DNA: TGTGCCAGCAGCTTAGTCCCCGGGACTAGCATCCGCACAGATACGCAGTATTTT

V gene: TRBV11-2
clone size: NA
J gene: TRBJ2-5
D gene: TRBD1
CDR3 protein: CASSFQGAAETQYF
CDR3 DNA: TGTGCCAGCAGCTTTCAGGGGGCGGCGGAGACCCAGTACTTC

V gene: TRBV12-3/TRBV12-4
clone size: NA
J gene: TRBJ2-5
D gene: NA
CDR3 protein: CASSAGETQYF
CDR3 DNA: TGTGCCAGCAGCGCGGGCGAGACCCAGTACTTC

V gene: TRBV7-2
clone size: NA
J gene: TRBJ2-5
D gene: TRBD1
CDR3 protein: CASSSLSQGAGQYF
CDR3 DNA: TGTGCCAGCAGCTCACTTTCACAGGGGGCCGGCCAGTACTTC

V gene: TRBV7-3
clone size: NA
J gene: TRBJ2-1
D gene: NA
CDR3 protein: CASSLGLSSYNEQFF
CDR3 DNA: TGTGCCAGCAGCTTAGGGTTGAGCTCCTACAATGAGCAGTTCTTC

V gene: TRBV7-2
clone size: NA
J gene: TRBJ2-1
D gene: TRBD1
CDR3 protein: CASKDEPGQGYNEQFF
CDR3 DNA: TGTGCCAGCAAGGACGAACCGGGACAGGGCTACAATGAGCAGTTCTTC

V gene: TRBV19
clone size: NA
J gene: TRBJ2-2
D gene: TRBD1
CDR3 protein: CASTYLGGGTGELFF
CDR3 DNA: TGTGCCAGTACTTATTTAGGGGGCGGCACCGGGGAGCTGTTTTTT

V gene: TRBV9
clone size: NA
J gene: TRBJ2-5
D gene: TRBD1
CDR3 protein: CASSVGTGGLKETQYF
CDR3 DNA: TGTGCCAGCAGCGTAGGGACAGGGGGCTTGAAAGAGACCCAGTACTTC

V gene: TRBV25-1
clone size: NA
J gene: TRBJ1-2
D gene: TRBD1
CDR3 protein: CASSSPGGYGYTF
CDR3 DNA: TGTGCCAGCAGTTCCCCAGGGGGCTATGGCTACACCTTC

V gene: TRBV11-3
clone size: NA
J gene: TRBJ1-1
D gene: NA
CDR3 protein: CASSRTRNTEAFF
CDR3 DNA: TGTGCCAGCAGTAGAACCCGGAACACTGAAGCTTTCTTT

V gene: TRBV7-9
clone size: NA
J gene: TRBJ2-1
D gene: TRBD1
CDR3 protein: CASSLGQGAYNEQFF
CDR3 DNA: TGTGCCAGCAGCTTAGGACAGGGGGCCTACAATGAGCAGTTCTTC

V gene: TRBV25-1
clone size: NA
J gene: TRBJ1-2
D gene: NA
CDR3 protein: CASSDMNRVDYGYTF
CDR3 DNA: TGTGCCAGCAGTGATATGAACAGGGTGGACTATGGCTACACCTTC

V gene: TRBV5-1
clone size: NA
J gene: TRBJ2-1
D gene: TRBD2
CDR3 protein: CASSLGGLAGDEQFF
CDR3 DNA: TGCGCCAGCAGCTTGGGAGGACTAGCGGGAGATGAGCAGTTCTTC

V gene: TRBV7-6
clone size: NA
J gene: TRBJ1-1
D gene: NA
CDR3 protein: CASSPPSRGYTEAFF
CDR3 DNA: TGTGCCAGCAGCCCCCCGAGCAGGGGTTACACTGAAGCTTTCTTT

V gene: TRBV19
clone size: NA
J gene: TRBJ2-1
D gene: TRBD2
CDR3 protein: CASWGSGAGGVANFGDEQFF
CDR3 DNA: TGTGCCAGTTGGGGAAGCGGGGCAGGTGGGGTTGCAAACTTCGGGGATGAGCAGTTCTTC

V gene: TRBV6-5
clone size: NA
J gene: TRBJ1-2
D gene: NA
CDR3 protein: CASSTLGRGTYGYTF
CDR3 DNA: TGTGCCAGCAGTACCCTCGGGAGGGGAACGTATGGCTACACCTTC

V gene: TRBV29-1
clone size: NA
J gene: TRBJ2-3
D gene: NA
CDR3 protein: CSAVGAAITQYF
CDR3 DNA: TGCAGCGCTGTGGGGGCGGCAATTACGCAGTATTTT

V gene: TRBV28
clone size: NA
J gene: TRBJ1-3
D gene: TRBD1
CDR3 protein: CASSFLGRGLYSGNTIYF
CDR3 DNA: TGTGCCAGCAGTTTTCTGGGCAGGGGGCTTTACTCTGGAAACACCATATATTTT

V gene: TRBV5-4
clone size: once
J gene: TRBJ2-1
D gene: TRBD2
CDR3 protein: CASTLGRAGGSNEQFF
CDR3 DNA: TGTGCCAGCACCTTGGGTCGAGCGGGGGGATCCAATGAGCAGTTCTTC

V gene: TRBV6-2/TRBV6-3
clone size: NA
J gene: TRBJ1-5
D gene: NA
CDR3 protein: CASSYEGGNQPQHF
CDR3 DNA: TGTGCCAGCAGTTACGAGGGCGGCAATCAGCCCCAGCATTTT

V gene: TRBV28
clone size: once
J gene: TRBJ2-2
D gene: NA
CDR3 protein: CASSLWPSSGELFF
CDR3 DNA: TGTGCCAGCAGTTTATGGCCTAGCTCCGGGGAGCTGTTTTTT

V gene: TRBV7-2
clone size: NA
J gene: TRBJ2-5
D gene: NA
CDR3 protein: CASSPQGVYQETQYF
CDR3 DNA: TGTGCCAGCAGCCCACAGGGCGTTTATCAAGAGACCCAGTACTTC

V gene: TRBV6-5
clone size: NA
J gene: TRBJ2-2
D gene: NA
CDR3 protein: CASSYVMGANTGELFF
CDR3 DNA: TGTGCCAGCAGTTACGTAATGGGCGCAAACACCGGGGAGCTGTTTTTT

V gene: TRBV2
clone size: NA
J gene: TRBJ2-3
D gene: NA
CDR3 protein: CASSAWGILSTDTQYF
CDR3 DNA: TGTGCCAGCAGTGCTTGGGGGATCCTTTCCACAGATACGCAGTATTTT

V gene: TRBV7-2
clone size: NA
J gene: TRBJ1-1
D gene: NA
CDR3 protein: CASSPDSMNTEAFF
CDR3 DNA: TGTGCCAGCAGCCCGGACAGTATGAACACTGAAGCTTTCTTT

V gene: TRBV4-1
clone size: NA
J gene: TRBJ2-6
D gene: NA
CDR3 protein: CASSQPQLSGANVLTF
CDR3 DNA: TGCGCCAGCAGCCAGCCACAGCTCTCTGGGGCCAACGTCCTGACTTTC

V gene: TRBV28
clone size: NA
J gene: TRBJ1-2
D gene: NA
CDR3 protein: CASSAGRYSPSYTF
CDR3 DNA: TGTGCCAGCAGTGCGGGCCGCTACTCTCCCAGCTACACCTTC